This T cell receptor beta chain was captured in a study of T cell changes during pregnancy in multiple sclerosis. Using immunoSEQ multiplex PCR, the repertoire was profiled, and TCRdb retains in-frame clones only, with some absent. The sample yields approximately 88,000 clones, roughly 96% seen once. This CDR3 is 13 amino acids long. From germline, CDR1 is LNHDA and CDR2 SQIVND (reference sequence). Trimming took 3 bases from V and 1 from J, leaving 6 bases between them. This sequence joins TRBV19 and TRBJ2-5; D is undetermined. This receptor was identified in a female donor with multiple sclerosis, enrolled in a pregnancy study. The material sequenced was peripheral blood, taken in the second trimester of pregnancy. CDR3 DNA: TGTGCCAGTAGTATCCCCTTCCAAGAGACCCAGTACTTC. Residues: CASSIPFQETQYF. The full variable domain, its missing parts supplied by reference TRBV19 and TRBJ2-5, is DGGITQSPKYLFRKEGQNVTLSCEQNLNHDAMYWYRQDPGQGLRLIYYSQIVNDFQKGDIAEGYSVSREKKESFPLTVTSAQKNPTAFYLCASSIPFQETQYFGPGTRLLVL.